The rows below give T cell receptor beta chains drawn from one sample of a study of cytomegalovirus exposure and HLA in healthy donors. Measured with immunoSEQ multiplex PCR; TCRdb has only the in-frame clones, and not every one. The data hold fewer than 250,000 clones, with about 78% observed a single time. The sample consisted of PBMCs. These receptors were taken from a male donor in good health and CMV-seronegative. Each CDR3 is given with its conserved first and last residue. The D gene is left open where the match is weak. Clone size is stated in some rows and not others, as once, few, many or a class when expanded.

>TRBJ2-3|TRBD2|-|18|TRBV6-4
TGTGCCAGCAGTGACTCGGGACTAGCGGGAGGGGGAGCAGATACGCAGTATTTT
CASSDSGLAGGGADTQYF
>TRBJ2-5|-|-|11|TRBV28
TGTGCCAGCAGTTCGAGGGAGACCCAGTACTTC
CASSSRETQYF
>TRBJ1-5|-|few|14|TRBV28
TGTGCCAGCAGTTTGTTGGGGCCGAATCAGCCCCAGCATTTT
CASSLLGPNQPQHF
>TRBJ1-2|TRBD1|-|17|TRBV19
TGTGCCAGAGTGAAGGGCTCGACGGGACAGGGGGCGAGAGGCTACACCTTC
CARVKGSTGQGARGYTF
>TRBJ2-7|-|-|17|TRBV15
TGTGCCACCAGCAGAGATCTGGGTGATATGACTGTCTACGAGCAGTACTTC
CATSRDLGDMTVYEQYF
>TRBJ1-5|-|-|17|TRBV18
TGTGCCAGCTCACCCTACCAGGGTGGAAGAGGCAATCAGCCCCAGCATTTT
CASSPYQGGRGNQPQHF
>TRBJ2-5|TRBD2|-|16|TRBV23-1
TGCGCCAGCAGCCCGTGGACTAGCGGGAGGGGGGAGACCCAGTACTTC
CASSPWTSGRGETQYF
>TRBJ2-2|TRBD1|-|17|TRBV18
TGTGCCAGCTCACCACTGAGACAGGGGAAGAACACCGGGGAGCTGTTTTTT
CASSPLRQGKNTGELFF
>TRBJ2-2|-|-|15|TRBV9
TGTGCCAGCAGCAGCTCTAGGGCCGGAGGGAGGGAGCTGTTTTTT
CASSSSRAGGRELFF
>TRBJ2-7|TRBD1|-|15|TRBV28
TGTGCCAGCAGGCCATCCGGTGGACAGGGCTACGAGCAGTACTTC
CASRPSGGQGYEQYF
>TRBJ2-7|TRBD2|-|15|TRBV5-6
TGTGCCAGCAGCTTGGCCATGGCGGGGGTTGGCGAGCAGTACTTC
CASSLAMAGVGEQYF
>TRBJ2-1|-|-|16|TRBV7-9
TGTGCCAGCAGTAAAAAGACAGGAACGGGGAACAATGAGCAGTTCTTC
CASSKKTGTGNNEQFF
>TRBJ2-7|TRBD2|-|14|TRBV6-5
TGTGCCAGCAGTTTACTAGCGGTCAGCTACGAGCAGTACTTC
CASSLLAVSYEQYF
>TRBJ2-2|TRBD1|-|16|TRBV7-3
TGTGCCAGCCACGCCCGGGACAGGGATGGCACCGGGGAGCTGTTTTTT
CASHARDRDGTGELFF
>TRBJ2-7|TRBD1|-|16|TRBV5-8
TGTGCCAGCAGCTTGCCCGGGACAGGGCTCACCTACGAGCAGTACTTC
CASSLPGTGLTYEQYF
>TRBJ2-7|-|-|15|TRBV4-2
TGTGCCAGCAGCCAAGATGGGCAGGGCCCTTACGAGCAGTACTTC
CASSQDGQGPYEQYF
>TRBJ2-3|TRBD1|few|15|TRBV2
TGTGCCAGCAGCCAGGGACAGGGTAGCACAGATACGCAGTATTTT
CASSQGQGSTDTQYF
>TRBJ1-4|-|-|12|TRBV29-1
TGCAGTGTCATCCTATCGGGTGAAAAACTGTTTTTT
CSVILSGEKLFF
>TRBJ2-7|-|-|13|TRBV6-6
TGTGCCAGCGATAGAGGCGGGACCTACGAGCAGTACTTC
CASDRGGTYEQYF
>TRBJ1-5|-|-|14|TRBV2
TGTGCCAGCATCCCGAACTTTGGCAATCAGCCCCAGCATTTT
CASIPNFGNQPQHF